The rows below give T cell receptor beta chains drawn from one sample of a study of T-cell reconstitution after alpha-beta-depleted transplantation in children. TCRdb called the PCR reads again in MiXCR, with one record for every CDR3 protein. The data hold about 60,000 distinct CDR3 sequences, with about 40% observed a single time. Material: PBMCs, mostly from graft donor cells, obtained 360 days after TCRalphabeta/CD19-depleted stem cell transplant. These receptors were collected from a male patient aged 10-17 years who had a stem cell transplant for acute lymphoblastic leukemia, so the T cells may come from the graft donor. Each CDR3 is given without its conserved first and last residue.

>TRBV25-1
ASSEGTKGEQF
>TRBV7-3
ASSPSGINNEQF
>TRBV20-1
SAKRGVGALNEQF
>TRBV19
ASREGIGALAKNIQY
>TRBV2
ASSVGSGGYNEQF
>TRBV5-6
ASSPTSGRGEQY
>TRBV12-3/TRBV12-4
ASSFNTEAF
>TRBV3-1
ASSPSGRDNYGYT
>TRBV5-1
ASRAGLPTLANYGYT
>TRBV7-8
ASREAGPYNEQF
>TRBV20-1
SAISGRRYNEQF
>TRBV4-3
ASSQVLRQANTGELF
>TRBV6-1
ASSRGTQNTGELF
>TRBV19
ASSTLNTEAF
>TRBV6-1
ASSDPWGMMNTEAF
>TRBV2
ASSADLNTEAF
>TRBV9
ASSDSLEEHTGELF
>TRBV11-3
ASSFEGTGGQETQY
>TRBV4-3
ASSPRQGNQPQH
>TRBV7-8
ASSATFFEGVLQETQY
>TRBV10-3
AISEAFSGANVLT
>TRBV12-3/TRBV12-4
ASSYLNGAKNIQY
>TRBV7-7
ASSPGIPTATNEKLF
>TRBV12-3/TRBV12-4
ASSSSSAPYNEQF
>TRBV27
ASSYRGFSGNTIY
>TRBV7-2
ASSFAGGGNPWYEQY
>TRBV12-3/TRBV12-4
ASHRQGIGYT
>TRBV7-2
ASSSDQTQY
>TRBV24-1
ATSDLRSQGMTGELF
>TRBV7-9
ASSLVGREQY
>TRBV5-1
ASSLSLADTQY
>TRBV4-1
ASSHRTGIKNIQY
>TRBV7-8
ASSPFGQDYEQY
>TRBV2
ASSVKREGDTDTQY
>TRBV3-1
ASSPRTSVYEQY
>TRBV3-1
ASSQVWERTSWNYGYT
>TRBV20-1
SARLRRHGETQY
>TRBV7-8
ASSLPLAGGLWGTDTQY
>TRBV29-1
SVGPRAGELF
>TRBV10-2
ASQTGGNYEQY
>TRBV12-3/TRBV12-4
ASSSGVDTGELF
>TRBV7-3
ASSFAGANYNEQF
>TRBV7-2
ASSLVSNRGEELF
>TRBV12-3/TRBV12-4
ASSLARPDRDAYNEQF
>TRBV20-1
SARVPGRSVSYNEQF
>TRBV5-6
ASTSRWGTVAPYT
>TRBV5-1
ASSARAEGYNEQF
>TRBV7-9
ASSVGRGNTEAF
>TRBV12-3/TRBV12-4
ASSHRDSSGNTIY
>TRBV29-1
SVRPGTGPNTEAF